A selection of T cell receptor beta chains follows, all from one sample in a study of beta chain features in type 1 diabetes. Sequencing was performed with immunoSEQ multiplex PCR; in TCRdb, only in-frame clones are kept and a portion is missing. The sample shows hundreds of thousands of clones, about an eighth of them seen only once. Sequenced sample: naive CD4+ T cells from blood. These receptors were taken from a man aged 18 to 30 with type 1 diabetes. CDR3s include the opening cysteine and the closing phenylalanine or tryptophan. Fields, in order: D gene, clone size, CDR3 length, V gene, J gene, CDR3 DNA, CDR3 protein. D genes are given only for firm matches. Size is omitted from some rows. Given values are once, few, many or a class for expanded clones.

d_gene: TRBD1; abundance: .; len: 14; v_gene: TRBV5-1; j_gene: TRBJ2-7; CDR3nt: TGCGCCAGCAGCTTGACAGGGGTATCCTACGAGCAGTACTTC; CDR3aa: CASSLTGVSYEQYF
d_gene: .; abundance: .; len: 14; v_gene: TRBV27; j_gene: TRBJ1-6; CDR3nt: TGTGCCAGCAGTTTCTCGGGGGCTGAAACACCCCTCCACTTT; CDR3aa: CASSFSGAETPLHF
d_gene: TRBD2; abundance: few; len: 15; v_gene: TRBV18; j_gene: TRBJ2-7; CDR3nt: TGTGCCAGCTCACCTACTAGCGGGGTGGGCTACGAGCAGTACTTC; CDR3aa: CASSPTSGVGYEQYF
d_gene: TRBD1; abundance: .; len: 16; v_gene: TRBV19; j_gene: TRBJ2-1; CDR3nt: TGTGCCAGTAGTATTCGGGGACAGGGGTTCAACAATGAGCAGTTCTTC; CDR3aa: CASSIRGQGFNNEQFF
d_gene: .; abundance: few; len: 15; v_gene: TRBV6-5; j_gene: TRBJ2-2; CDR3nt: TGTGCCAGCAGTTCGTACAGGGAAAGGACCGGGGAGCTGTTTTTT; CDR3aa: CASSSYRERTGELFF
d_gene: .; abundance: few; len: 14; v_gene: TRBV7-9; j_gene: TRBJ1-4; CDR3nt: TGTGCCAGCAGCTCTAGGACAGCTAATGAAAAACTGTTTTTT; CDR3aa: CASSSRTANEKLFF
d_gene: .; abundance: .; len: 14; v_gene: TRBV30; j_gene: TRBJ1-4; CDR3nt: TGTGCCTGGAGTGACGGACAGAGGAGAGAAAAACTGTTTTTT; CDR3aa: CAWSDGQRREKLFF
d_gene: TRBD1; abundance: few; len: 15; v_gene: TRBV14; j_gene: TRBJ2-5; CDR3nt: TGTGCCAGCAGCAGCTTGAGGGACAGAGAAGAGACCCAGTACTTC; CDR3aa: CASSSLRDREETQYF
d_gene: .; abundance: .; len: 14; v_gene: TRBV29-1; j_gene: TRBJ2-5; CDR3nt: TGCAGCGTTGCCCGGGCCCGGGGTGGAGAGACCCAGTACTTC; CDR3aa: CSVARARGGETQYF
d_gene: .; abundance: .; len: 11; v_gene: TRBV15; j_gene: TRBJ1-1; CDR3nt: TGTGCCACCAGCAGGGAGGCTGAAGCTTTCTTT; CDR3aa: CATSREAEAFF
d_gene: .; abundance: .; len: 16; v_gene: TRBV11-1; j_gene: TRBJ2-1; CDR3nt: TGTGCCAGCAGCCCTCCGGGGGTCAGAATTTACAATGAGCAGTTCTTC; CDR3aa: CASSPPGVRIYNEQFF
d_gene: TRBD1; abundance: once; len: 14; v_gene: TRBV29-1; j_gene: TRBJ2-1; CDR3nt: TGCAGCGGTGAACAGGGACAGGCTAACAATGAGCAGTTCTTC; CDR3aa: CSGEQGQANNEQFF
d_gene: TRBD1; abundance: few; len: 14; v_gene: TRBV27; j_gene: TRBJ1-4; CDR3nt: TGTGCCAGCAGCCTCCGGACAGGGGGCATTGGACTGTTTTTT; CDR3aa: CASSLRTGGIGLFF
d_gene: .; abundance: few; len: 13; v_gene: TRBV29-1; j_gene: TRBJ2-3; CDR3nt: TGCAGCGTTCAGGACCACAGCACAGATACGCAGTATTTT; CDR3aa: CSVQDHSTDTQYF
d_gene: .; abundance: few; len: 14; v_gene: TRBV25-1; j_gene: TRBJ1-1; CDR3nt: TGTGCCAGCAGTGACATCCTCCCCACAGGTGAAGCTTTCTTT; CDR3aa: CASSDILPTGEAFF
d_gene: .; abundance: few; len: 11; v_gene: TRBV29-1; j_gene: TRBJ1-1; CDR3nt: TGCAGCGTGCTATTGGACACTGAAGCTTTCTTT; CDR3aa: CSVLLDTEAFF
d_gene: TRBD2; abundance: .; len: 13; v_gene: TRBV6-6; j_gene: TRBJ2-5; CDR3nt: TGTGCCAGTGTAGCGGGGGAACAAGAGACCCAGTACTTC; CDR3aa: CASVAGEQETQYF
d_gene: .; abundance: few; len: 14; v_gene: TRBV6-5; j_gene: TRBJ1-2; CDR3nt: TGTGCCAGCAGTTGGGGACGGCTAAACTATGGCTACACCTTC; CDR3aa: CASSWGRLNYGYTF
d_gene: .; abundance: .; len: 17; v_gene: TRBV4-2; j_gene: TRBJ2-3; CDR3nt: TGTGCCAGCAGCCAAGATTGGGGCAGGGGAGTCACAGATACGCAGTATTTT; CDR3aa: CASSQDWGRGVTDTQYF
d_gene: .; abundance: few; len: 12; v_gene: TRBV7-9; j_gene: TRBJ2-3; CDR3nt: TGTGCCAGCAGCTTAGATCAAGATACGCAGTATTTT; CDR3aa: CASSLDQDTQYF
d_gene: TRBD1; abundance: few; len: 14; v_gene: TRBV2; j_gene: TRBJ1-2; CDR3nt: TGTGCCAGCAGTGAGGGACAGGTGGTTTCTGGCTACACCTTC; CDR3aa: CASSEGQVVSGYTF
d_gene: TRBD1; abundance: .; len: 13; v_gene: TRBV2; j_gene: TRBJ1-2; CDR3nt: TGTGCCAGCACCTTGACAGGGGGCGGCGGCTACACCTTC; CDR3aa: CASTLTGGGGYTF
d_gene: .; abundance: few; len: 15; v_gene: TRBV27; j_gene: TRBJ2-7; CDR3nt: TGTGCCAGCAGTTTGAGCCCGACAGCTCCCTACGAGCAGTACTTC; CDR3aa: CASSLSPTAPYEQYF
d_gene: .; abundance: few; len: 16; v_gene: TRBV10-3; j_gene: TRBJ2-5; CDR3nt: TGTGCCATCAGTGAGTCTCTACAGCCTTACCAAGAGACCCAGTACTTC; CDR3aa: CAISESLQPYQETQYF
d_gene: .; abundance: .; len: 15; v_gene: TRBV29-1; j_gene: TRBJ2-7; CDR3nt: TGCAGCGTTAATGACCGGACAGTGAGCAACTACGAGCAGTACTTC; CDR3aa: CSVNDRTVSNYEQYF
d_gene: .; abundance: few; len: 13; v_gene: TRBV5-6; j_gene: TRBJ2-3; CDR3nt: TGTGCCAGCAGCATTGGAGGCCCAGATACGCAGTATTTT; CDR3aa: CASSIGGPDTQYF
d_gene: .; abundance: .; len: 13; v_gene: TRBV7-2; j_gene: TRBJ1-5; CDR3nt: TGTGCCAGCAGCTTTACAGGGCGGGAGCCCCAGCATTTT; CDR3aa: CASSFTGREPQHF
d_gene: .; abundance: few; len: 14; v_gene: TRBV4-3; j_gene: TRBJ2-1; CDR3nt: TGCGCCAGCAGTCCCCAGGGAGCCTACAATGAGCAGTTCTTC; CDR3aa: CASSPQGAYNEQFF
d_gene: TRBD1; abundance: few; len: 13; v_gene: TRBV7-2; j_gene: TRBJ2-5; CDR3nt: TGTGCCAGCAGCTGGACAGGTCAAGAGACCCAGTACTTC; CDR3aa: CASSWTGQETQYF
d_gene: TRBD2; abundance: .; len: 15; v_gene: TRBV28; j_gene: TRBJ2-2; CDR3nt: TGTGCCAGCAATGAGGGGACTAGCCGCACCGGGGAGCTGTTTTTT; CDR3aa: CASNEGTSRTGELFF
d_gene: TRBD1; abundance: few; len: 15; v_gene: TRBV6-5; j_gene: TRBJ2-1; CDR3nt: TGTGCCAGCAGTCCAGGGGGACAGGGCCACAATGAGCAGTTCTTC; CDR3aa: CASSPGGQGHNEQFF
d_gene: .; abundance: .; len: 15; v_gene: TRBV29-1; j_gene: TRBJ2-1; CDR3nt: TGCAGCGTTCTCGTCCGACCAAGTGGTAGGGATGAGCAGTTCTTC; CDR3aa: CSVLVRPSGRDEQFF
d_gene: TRBD2; abundance: .; len: 17; v_gene: TRBV4-1; j_gene: TRBJ2-1; CDR3nt: TGCGCCAGCAGCCTCCTAGCTGGCGGGAGGGCCCGGAATGAGCAGTTCTTC; CDR3aa: CASSLLAGGRARNEQFF
d_gene: TRBD2; abundance: .; len: 13; v_gene: TRBV5-4; j_gene: TRBJ2-3; CDR3nt: TGTGCCAGCAGCTCGGATACTAGCGGGACGCAGTATTTT; CDR3aa: CASSSDTSGTQYF
d_gene: .; abundance: .; len: 14; v_gene: TRBV30; j_gene: TRBJ2-2; CDR3nt: TGTGCCTGGAGCAGACAGGGAGGCACCGGGGAGCTGTTTTTT; CDR3aa: CAWSRQGGTGELFF
d_gene: .; abundance: few; len: 14; v_gene: TRBV19; j_gene: TRBJ1-1; CDR3nt: TGTGCCAGTAGTGTACTAGGGGGTCCCGCTGAAGCTTTCTTT; CDR3aa: CASSVLGGPAEAFF
d_gene: TRBD2; abundance: few; len: 14; v_gene: TRBV30; j_gene: TRBJ2-1; CDR3nt: TGTACTAGCGGGAGGGGTAGCTCCTACAATGAGCAGTTCTTC; CDR3aa: CTSGRGSSYNEQFF
d_gene: .; abundance: few; len: 11; v_gene: TRBV5-6; j_gene: TRBJ2-5; CDR3nt: TGTGCCAGCAGCCTTAGAGAGACCCAGTACTTC; CDR3aa: CASSLRETQYF
d_gene: TRBD2; abundance: few; len: 16; v_gene: TRBV5-6; j_gene: TRBJ2-3; CDR3nt: TGTGCCAGCAGCTACGAGCGGGGGGAATACACAGATACGCAGTATTTT; CDR3aa: CASSYERGEYTDTQYF
d_gene: .; abundance: few; len: 17; v_gene: TRBV7-2; j_gene: TRBJ2-6; CDR3nt: TGTGCCAGCAGCGAAGACCCCCAGGGCTCTGGGGCCAACGTCCTGACTTTC; CDR3aa: CASSEDPQGSGANVLTF
d_gene: TRBD1; abundance: .; len: 13; v_gene: TRBV29-1; j_gene: TRBJ1-2; CDR3nt: TGCAGCGTTGGGGACAGGGGCTTCTATGGCTACACCTTC; CDR3aa: CSVGDRGFYGYTF
d_gene: .; abundance: few; len: 13; v_gene: TRBV6-5; j_gene: TRBJ1-1; CDR3nt: TGTGCCAGCAGTTACTCGGCCGGGACTGAAGCTTTCTTT; CDR3aa: CASSYSAGTEAFF
d_gene: .; abundance: few; len: 14; v_gene: TRBV14; j_gene: TRBJ1-2; CDR3nt: TGTGCCAGCAGTCCAAGACTACAGGGAAGTGGCTACACCTTC; CDR3aa: CASSPRLQGSGYTF
d_gene: TRBD1; abundance: .; len: 12; v_gene: TRBV7-9; j_gene: TRBJ2-7; CDR3nt: TGTGCCAGCAGCTTGACAGGGAACGAGCAGTACTTC; CDR3aa: CASSLTGNEQYF
d_gene: .; abundance: few; len: 13; v_gene: TRBV9; j_gene: TRBJ1-5; CDR3nt: TGTGCCAGCAGCGTAGATGTCGTTCAGCCCCAGCATTTT; CDR3aa: CASSVDVVQPQHF
d_gene: .; abundance: .; len: 12; v_gene: TRBV5-6; j_gene: TRBJ2-5; CDR3nt: TGTGCCAGCAGCTTGACAGGGGAGACCCAGTACTTC; CDR3aa: CASSLTGETQYF
d_gene: .; abundance: .; len: 15; v_gene: TRBV4-3; j_gene: TRBJ2-6; CDR3nt: TGCGCCAGCAGCCCGTGGACCTCTGGGGCCAACGTCCTGACTTTC; CDR3aa: CASSPWTSGANVLTF
d_gene: TRBD1; abundance: .; len: 15; v_gene: TRBV7-2; j_gene: TRBJ1-2; CDR3nt: TGTGCCAGCAGCCCCCGACAGGGGGCGAGCTATGGCTACACCTTC; CDR3aa: CASSPRQGASYGYTF
d_gene: TRBD1; abundance: .; len: 15; v_gene: TRBV7-9; j_gene: TRBJ1-1; CDR3nt: TGTGCCAGCAGCCCATCGGACAGGCTGAACACTGAAGCTTTCTTT; CDR3aa: CASSPSDRLNTEAFF
d_gene: .; abundance: .; len: 13; v_gene: TRBV29-1; j_gene: TRBJ2-4; CDR3nt: TGCAGCGTTGGAGGTTTAGCCAAAAACATTCAGTACTTC; CDR3aa: CSVGGLAKNIQYF
d_gene: .; abundance: few; len: 12; v_gene: TRBV29-1; j_gene: TRBJ1-1; CDR3nt: TGCAGCGCTACCCACAGGGAAGGGAGAGCTTTCTTT; CDR3aa: CSATHREGRAFF
d_gene: TRBD1; abundance: .; len: 15; v_gene: TRBV2; j_gene: TRBJ2-2; CDR3nt: TGTGCCAGCAGGAGGGACAGGGTGGACACCGGGGAGCTGTTTTTT; CDR3aa: CASRRDRVDTGELFF